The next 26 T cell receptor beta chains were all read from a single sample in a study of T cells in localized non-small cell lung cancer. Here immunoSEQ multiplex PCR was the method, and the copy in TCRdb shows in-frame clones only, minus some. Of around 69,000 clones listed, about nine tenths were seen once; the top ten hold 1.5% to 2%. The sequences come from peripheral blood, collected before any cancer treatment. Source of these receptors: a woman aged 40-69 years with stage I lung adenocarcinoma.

In nucleotides, the CDR3 is TGTGCCATCATCGACAGCAGAACCGGGGAGCTGTTTTTT. Translation: CAIIDSRTGELFF. V gene TRBV10-3 combines with J gene TRBJ2-2, with D possibly matching TRBD1 (5 bases). The V end was cut by 7 bases, the J end by 5 bases, with 11 bases between. This CDR3 has 13 residues. Germline CDR1 is ENHRY and CDR2 is SYGVKD.

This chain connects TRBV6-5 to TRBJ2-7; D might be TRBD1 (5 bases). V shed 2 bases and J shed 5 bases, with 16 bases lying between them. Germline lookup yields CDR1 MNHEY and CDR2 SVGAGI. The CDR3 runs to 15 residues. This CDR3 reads CASSYDRAGMDEQYF. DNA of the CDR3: TGTGCCAGCAGTTACGATCGGGCAGGGATGGACGAGCAGTACTTC.

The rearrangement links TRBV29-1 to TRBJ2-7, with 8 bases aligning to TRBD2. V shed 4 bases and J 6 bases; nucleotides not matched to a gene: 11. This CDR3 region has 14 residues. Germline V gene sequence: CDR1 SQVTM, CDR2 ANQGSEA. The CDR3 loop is CSVVLLAGKGEQYF. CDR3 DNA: TGCAGCGTTGTTTTATTAGCGGGAAAGGGCGAGCAGTACTTC.

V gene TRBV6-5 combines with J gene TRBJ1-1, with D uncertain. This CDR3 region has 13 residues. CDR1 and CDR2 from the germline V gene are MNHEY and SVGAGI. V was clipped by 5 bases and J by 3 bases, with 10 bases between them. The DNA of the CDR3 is TGTGCCAGCAGTCCCTGGAGAGACACTGAAGCTTTCTTT. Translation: CASSPWRDTEAFF.

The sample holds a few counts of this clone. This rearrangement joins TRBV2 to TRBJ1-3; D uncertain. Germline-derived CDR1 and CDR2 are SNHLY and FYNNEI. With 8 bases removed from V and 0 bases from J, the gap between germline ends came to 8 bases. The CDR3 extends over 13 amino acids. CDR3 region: CASGQHSGNTIYF. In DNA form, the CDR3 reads TGTGCCAGCGGGCAGCACTCTGGAAACACCATATATTTT.

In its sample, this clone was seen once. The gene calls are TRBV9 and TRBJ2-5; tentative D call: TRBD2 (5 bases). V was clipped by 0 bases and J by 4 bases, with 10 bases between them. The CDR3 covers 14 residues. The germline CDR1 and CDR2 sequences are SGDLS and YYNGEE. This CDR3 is CASSVDGVRETQYF. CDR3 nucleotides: TGTGCCAGCAGCGTAGACGGGGTCCGAGAGACCCAGTACTTC.

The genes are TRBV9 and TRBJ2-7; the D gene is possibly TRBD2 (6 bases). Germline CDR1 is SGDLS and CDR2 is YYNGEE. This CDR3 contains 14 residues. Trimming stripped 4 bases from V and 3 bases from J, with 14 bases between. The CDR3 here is CASSPGTFSYEQYF. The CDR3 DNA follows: TGTGCCAGCAGCCCCGGGACTTTCAGCTACGAGCAGTACTTC. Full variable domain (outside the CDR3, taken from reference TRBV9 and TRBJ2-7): DSGVTQTPKHLITATGQRVTLRCSPRSGDLSVYWYQQSLDQGLQFLIQYYNGEERAKGNILERFSAQQFPDLHSELNLSSLELGDSALYFCASSPGTFSYEQYFGPGTRLTVT.

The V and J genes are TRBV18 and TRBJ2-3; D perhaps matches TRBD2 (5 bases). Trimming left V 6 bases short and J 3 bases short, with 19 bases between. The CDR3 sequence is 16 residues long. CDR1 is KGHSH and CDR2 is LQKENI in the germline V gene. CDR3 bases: TGTGCCAGCTCCCCCCAGGTTCGAGGGCAGACAGATACGCAGTATTTT. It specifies CASSPQVRGQTDTQYF.

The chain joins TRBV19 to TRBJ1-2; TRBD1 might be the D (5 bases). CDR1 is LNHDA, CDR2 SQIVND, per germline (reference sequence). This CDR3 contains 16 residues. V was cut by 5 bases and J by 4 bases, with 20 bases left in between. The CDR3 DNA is TGTGCCAGTAGTCCGCAATACCAAGGGGACGGCTATGGCTACACCTTC. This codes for CASSPQYQGDGYGYTF.

CDR3 region: CASRRGTITGELFF. Here the CDR3 DNA reads TGTGCCAGCCGCCGAGGTACAATTACCGGGGAGCTGTTTTTT. The J gene is TRBJ2-2, the V gene TRBV2; the D is unclear. The CDR3 has 14 residues. From germline, CDR1 is SNHLY and CDR2 FYNNEI. Trimming stripped 8 bases from V and 5 bases from J, with 15 bases between.

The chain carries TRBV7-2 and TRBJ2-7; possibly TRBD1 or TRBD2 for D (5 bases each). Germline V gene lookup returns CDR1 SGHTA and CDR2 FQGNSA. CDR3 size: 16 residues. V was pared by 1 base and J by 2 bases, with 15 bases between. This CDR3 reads CASSLVAGTAPYEQYF. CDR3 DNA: TGTGCCAGCAGCTTAGTGGCCGGGACGGCACCCTACGAGCAGTACTTC.

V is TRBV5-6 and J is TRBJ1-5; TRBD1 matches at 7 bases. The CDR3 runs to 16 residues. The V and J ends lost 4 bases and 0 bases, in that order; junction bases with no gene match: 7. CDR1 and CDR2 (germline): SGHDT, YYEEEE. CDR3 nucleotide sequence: TGTGCCAGCAGCAGACGGACAGGCTATAGCAATCAGCCCCAGCATTTT. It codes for CASSRRTGYSNQPQHF.

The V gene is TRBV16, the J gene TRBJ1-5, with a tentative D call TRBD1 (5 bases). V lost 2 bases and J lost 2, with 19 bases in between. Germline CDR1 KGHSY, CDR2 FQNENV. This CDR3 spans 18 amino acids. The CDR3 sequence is CASSQPQGARLGNQPQHF. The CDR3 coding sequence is TGTGCCAGCAGCCAACCGCAGGGCGCACGGTTGGGCAATCAGCCCCAGCATTTT.

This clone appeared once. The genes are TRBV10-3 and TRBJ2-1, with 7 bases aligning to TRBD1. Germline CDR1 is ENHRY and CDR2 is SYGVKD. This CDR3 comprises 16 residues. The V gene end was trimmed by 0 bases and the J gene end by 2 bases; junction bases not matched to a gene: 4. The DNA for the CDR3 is TGTGCCATCAGTGAGTCCCTGCAGGGGGCCTACAATGAGCAGTTCTTC. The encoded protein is CAISESLQGAYNEQFF.

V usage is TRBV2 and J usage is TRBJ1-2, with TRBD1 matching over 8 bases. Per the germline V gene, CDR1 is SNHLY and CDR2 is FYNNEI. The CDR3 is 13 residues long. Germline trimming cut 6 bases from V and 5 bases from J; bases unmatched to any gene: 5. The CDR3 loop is CASSSDRDYGYTF. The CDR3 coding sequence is TGTGCCAGCAGCTCGGACAGGGATTATGGCTACACCTTC.

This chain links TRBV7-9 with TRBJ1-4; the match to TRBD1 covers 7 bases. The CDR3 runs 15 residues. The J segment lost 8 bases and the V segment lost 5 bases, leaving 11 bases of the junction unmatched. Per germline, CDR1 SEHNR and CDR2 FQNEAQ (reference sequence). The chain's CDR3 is CASSKNRGRNEKLFF. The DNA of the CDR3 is TGTGCCAGCAGCAAAAACAGGGGTAGAAACGAAAAACTGTTTTTT.

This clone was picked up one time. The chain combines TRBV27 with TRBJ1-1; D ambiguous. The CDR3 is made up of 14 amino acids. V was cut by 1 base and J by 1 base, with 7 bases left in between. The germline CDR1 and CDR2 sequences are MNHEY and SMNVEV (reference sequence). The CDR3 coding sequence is TGTGCCAGCAGTTTATTCCAACAGAACACTGAAGCTTTCTTT. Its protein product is CASSLFQQNTEAFF.

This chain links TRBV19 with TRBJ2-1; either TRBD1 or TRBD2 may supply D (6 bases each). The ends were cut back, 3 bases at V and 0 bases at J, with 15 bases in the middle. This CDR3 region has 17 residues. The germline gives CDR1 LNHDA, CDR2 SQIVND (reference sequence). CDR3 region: CASSIAGIGGSYNEQFF. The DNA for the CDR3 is TGTGCCAGTAGTATCGCGGGGATAGGGGGCTCCTACAATGAGCAGTTCTTC.

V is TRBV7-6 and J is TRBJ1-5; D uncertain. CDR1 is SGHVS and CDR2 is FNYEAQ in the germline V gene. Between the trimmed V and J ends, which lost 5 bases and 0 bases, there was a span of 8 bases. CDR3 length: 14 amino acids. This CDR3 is CASSPGGSNQPQHF. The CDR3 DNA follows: TGTGCCAGCAGCCCTGGAGGTAGCAATCAGCCCCAGCATTTT.

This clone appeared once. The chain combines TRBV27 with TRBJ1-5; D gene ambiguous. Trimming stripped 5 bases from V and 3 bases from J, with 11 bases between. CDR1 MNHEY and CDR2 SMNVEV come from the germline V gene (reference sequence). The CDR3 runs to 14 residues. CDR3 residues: CASSLLGDNQPQHF. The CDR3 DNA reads TGTGCCAGCAGTCTGTTAGGAGACAATCAGCCCCAGCATTTT.

CDR3: CASSLGNGNTEAFF. In DNA form, the CDR3 reads TGTGCCAGCAGCTTAGGTAACGGGAACACTGAAGCTTTCTTT. This chain connects TRBV7-6 to TRBJ1-1, with no clear D. The CDR3 is 14 amino acids. V dropped 1 base and J dropped 1 base, with 7 bases sitting between them. Germline V gene data show CDR1 as SGHVS and CDR2 as FNYEAQ.

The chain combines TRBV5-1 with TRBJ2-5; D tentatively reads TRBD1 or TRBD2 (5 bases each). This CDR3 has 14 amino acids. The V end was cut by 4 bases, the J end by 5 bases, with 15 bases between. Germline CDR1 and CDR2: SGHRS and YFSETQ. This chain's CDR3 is CASSRDGAAETQYF. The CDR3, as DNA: TGCGCCAGCAGCCGGGACGGCGCGGCGGAGACCCAGTACTTC.

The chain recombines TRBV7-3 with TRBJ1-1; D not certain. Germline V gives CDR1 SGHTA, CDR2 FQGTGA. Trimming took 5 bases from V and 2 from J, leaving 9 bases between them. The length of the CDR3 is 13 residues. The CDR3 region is CASSQGYNTEAFF. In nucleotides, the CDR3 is TGTGCCAGCAGCCAAGGGTATAACACTGAAGCTTTCTTT.

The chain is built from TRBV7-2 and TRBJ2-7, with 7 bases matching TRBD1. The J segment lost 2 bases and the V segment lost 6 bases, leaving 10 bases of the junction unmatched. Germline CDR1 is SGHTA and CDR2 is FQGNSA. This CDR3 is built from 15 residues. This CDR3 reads CASRKTGNAPYEQYF. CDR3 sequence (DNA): TGTGCCAGCAGAAAGACAGGGAATGCCCCCTACGAGCAGTACTTC.

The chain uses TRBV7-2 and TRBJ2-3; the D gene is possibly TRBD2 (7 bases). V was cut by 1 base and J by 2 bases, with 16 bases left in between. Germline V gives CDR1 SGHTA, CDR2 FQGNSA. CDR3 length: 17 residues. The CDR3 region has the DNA TGTGCCAGCAGCTTAGGTGTAAGGGGGGGGGTCACAGATACGCAGTATTTT. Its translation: CASSLGVRGGVTDTQYF.

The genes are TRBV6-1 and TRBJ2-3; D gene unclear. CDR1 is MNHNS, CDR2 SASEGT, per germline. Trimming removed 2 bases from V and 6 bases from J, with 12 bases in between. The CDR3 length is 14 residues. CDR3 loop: CASSEPRGMDTQYF. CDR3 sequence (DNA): TGTGCCAGCAGTGAACCCCGAGGAATGGATACGCAGTATTTT.